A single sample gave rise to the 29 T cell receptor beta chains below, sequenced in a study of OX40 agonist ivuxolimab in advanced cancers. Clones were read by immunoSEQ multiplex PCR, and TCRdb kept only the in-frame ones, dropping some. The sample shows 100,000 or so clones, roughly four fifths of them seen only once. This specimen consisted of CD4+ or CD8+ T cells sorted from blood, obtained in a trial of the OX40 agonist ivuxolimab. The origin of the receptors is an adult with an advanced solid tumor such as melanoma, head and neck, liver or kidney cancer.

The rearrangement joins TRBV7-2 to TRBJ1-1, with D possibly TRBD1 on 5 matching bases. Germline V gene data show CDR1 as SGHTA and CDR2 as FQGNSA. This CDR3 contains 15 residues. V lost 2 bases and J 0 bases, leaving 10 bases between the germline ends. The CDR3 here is CASSLQGALNTEAFF. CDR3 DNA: TGTGCCAGCAGCTTACAGGGAGCTTTGAACACTGAAGCTTTCTTT.

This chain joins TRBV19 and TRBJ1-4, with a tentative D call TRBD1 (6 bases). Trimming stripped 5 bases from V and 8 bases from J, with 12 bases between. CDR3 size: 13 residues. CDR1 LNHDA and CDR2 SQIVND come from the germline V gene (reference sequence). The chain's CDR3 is CASSVLQGEKLFF. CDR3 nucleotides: TGTGCCAGTAGTGTATTACAGGGCGAAAAACTGTTTTTT.

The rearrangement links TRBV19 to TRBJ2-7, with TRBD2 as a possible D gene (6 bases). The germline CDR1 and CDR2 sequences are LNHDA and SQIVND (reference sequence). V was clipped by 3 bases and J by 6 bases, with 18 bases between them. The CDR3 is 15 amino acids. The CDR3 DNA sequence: TGTGCCAGTAGTATCCACCGGGACTGGAGCCGCGAGCAGTACTTC. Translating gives CASSIHRDWSREQYF.

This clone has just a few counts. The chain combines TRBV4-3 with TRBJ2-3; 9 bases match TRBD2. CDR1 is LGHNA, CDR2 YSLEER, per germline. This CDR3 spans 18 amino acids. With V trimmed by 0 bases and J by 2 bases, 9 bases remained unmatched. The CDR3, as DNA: TGCGCCAGCAGCCAAGATTGGTTGGGCGGGGGGGTCACAGATACGCAGTATTTT. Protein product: CASSQDWLGGGVTDTQYF.

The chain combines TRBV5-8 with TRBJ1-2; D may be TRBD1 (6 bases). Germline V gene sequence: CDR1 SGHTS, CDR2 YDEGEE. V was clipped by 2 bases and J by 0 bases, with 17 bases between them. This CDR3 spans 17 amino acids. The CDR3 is CASSFSTGLGTNYGYTF. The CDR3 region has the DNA TGTGCCAGCAGCTTCTCAACAGGGTTGGGAACTAACTATGGCTACACCTTC.

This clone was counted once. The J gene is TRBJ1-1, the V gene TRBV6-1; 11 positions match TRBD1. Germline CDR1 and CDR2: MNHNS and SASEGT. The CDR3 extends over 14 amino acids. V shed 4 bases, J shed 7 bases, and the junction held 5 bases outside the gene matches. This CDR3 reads CASSGAGTGGEAFF. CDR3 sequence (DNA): TGTGCCAGCAGTGGGGCCGGGACAGGGGGTGAAGCTTTCTTT.

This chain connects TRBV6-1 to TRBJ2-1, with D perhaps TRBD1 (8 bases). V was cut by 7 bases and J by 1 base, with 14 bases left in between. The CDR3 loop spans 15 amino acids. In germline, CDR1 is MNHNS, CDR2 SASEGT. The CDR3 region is CASNQQGGSYNEQFF. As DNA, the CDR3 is TGTGCCAGCAATCAACAGGGGGGGTCCTACAATGAGCAGTTCTTC.

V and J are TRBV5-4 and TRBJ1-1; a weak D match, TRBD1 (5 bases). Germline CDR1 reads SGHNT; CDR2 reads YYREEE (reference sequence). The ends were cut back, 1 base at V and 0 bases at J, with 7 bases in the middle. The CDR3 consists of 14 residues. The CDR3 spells CASSLRGMNTEAFF. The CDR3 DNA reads TGTGCCAGCAGCTTGAGGGGCATGAACACTGAAGCTTTCTTT. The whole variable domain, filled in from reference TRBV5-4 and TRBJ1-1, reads ETGVTQSPTHLIKTRGQQVTLRCSSQSGHNTVSWYQQALGQGPQFIFQYYREEENGRGNFPPRFSGLQFPNYSSELNVNALELDDSALYLCASSLRGMNTEAFFGQGTRLTVV.

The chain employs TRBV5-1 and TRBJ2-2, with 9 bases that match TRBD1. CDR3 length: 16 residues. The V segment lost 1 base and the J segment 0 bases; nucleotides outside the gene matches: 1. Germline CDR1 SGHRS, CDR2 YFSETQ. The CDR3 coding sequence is TGCGCCAGCAGCTTGTGGGACAGGGCGAACACCGGGGAGCTGTTTTTT. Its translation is CASSLWDRANTGELFF.

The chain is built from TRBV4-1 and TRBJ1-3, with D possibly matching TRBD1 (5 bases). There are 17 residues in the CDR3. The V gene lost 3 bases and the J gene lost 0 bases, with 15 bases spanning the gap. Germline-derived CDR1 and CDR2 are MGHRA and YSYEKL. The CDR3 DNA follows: TGCGCCAGCAGCCAGGTGGACATGGGATTCTCTGGAAACACCATATATTTT. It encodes CASSQVDMGFSGNTIYF.

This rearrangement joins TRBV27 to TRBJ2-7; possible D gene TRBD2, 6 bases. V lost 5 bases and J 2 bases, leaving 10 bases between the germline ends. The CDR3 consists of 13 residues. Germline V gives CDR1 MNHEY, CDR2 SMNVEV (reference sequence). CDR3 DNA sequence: TGTGCCAGCAGTCGGGAGTCTGCCTACGAGCAGTACTTC. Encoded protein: CASSRESAYEQYF.

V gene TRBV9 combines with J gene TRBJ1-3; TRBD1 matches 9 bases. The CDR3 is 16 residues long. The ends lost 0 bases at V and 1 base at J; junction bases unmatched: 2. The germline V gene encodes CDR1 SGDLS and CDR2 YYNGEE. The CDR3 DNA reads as TGTGCCAGCAGCGTAGGGACAGGGGTTTCTGGAAACACCATATATTTT. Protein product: CASSVGTGVSGNTIYF. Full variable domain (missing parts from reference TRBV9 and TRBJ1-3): DSGVTQTPKHLITATGQRVTLRCSPRSGDLSVYWYQQSLDQGLQFLIQYYNGEERAKGNILERFSAQQFPDLHSELNLSSLELGDSALYFCASSVGTGVSGNTIYFGEGSWLTVV.

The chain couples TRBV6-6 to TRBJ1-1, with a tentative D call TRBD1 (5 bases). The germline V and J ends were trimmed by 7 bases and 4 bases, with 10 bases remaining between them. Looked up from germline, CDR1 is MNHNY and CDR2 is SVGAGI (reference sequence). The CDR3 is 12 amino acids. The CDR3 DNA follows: TGTGCCAGCATAAGGGGAACCACTGAAGCTTTCTTT. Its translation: CASIRGTTEAFF.

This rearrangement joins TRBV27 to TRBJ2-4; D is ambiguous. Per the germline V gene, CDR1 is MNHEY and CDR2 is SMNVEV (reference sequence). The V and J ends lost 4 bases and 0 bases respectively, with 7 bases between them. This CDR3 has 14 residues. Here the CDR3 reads CASSSTLAKNIQYF. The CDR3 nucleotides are TGTGCCAGCAGTTCAACGCTAGCCAAAAACATTCAGTACTTC.

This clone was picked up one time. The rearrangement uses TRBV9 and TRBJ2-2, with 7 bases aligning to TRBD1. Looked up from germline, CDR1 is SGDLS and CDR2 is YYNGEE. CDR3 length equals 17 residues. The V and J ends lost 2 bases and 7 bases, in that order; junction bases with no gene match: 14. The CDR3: CASSVHRDTGDGGELFF. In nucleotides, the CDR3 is TGTGCCAGCAGCGTCCACCGGGACACAGGGGATGGCGGGGAGCTGTTTTTT.

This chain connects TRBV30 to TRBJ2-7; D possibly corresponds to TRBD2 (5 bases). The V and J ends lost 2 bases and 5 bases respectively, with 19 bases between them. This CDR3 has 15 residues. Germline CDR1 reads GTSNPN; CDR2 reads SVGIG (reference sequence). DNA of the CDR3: TGTGCCTGGAGTACGGACTCCCTCGAGTTGGACGAGCAGTACTTC. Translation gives CAWSTDSLELDEQYF.

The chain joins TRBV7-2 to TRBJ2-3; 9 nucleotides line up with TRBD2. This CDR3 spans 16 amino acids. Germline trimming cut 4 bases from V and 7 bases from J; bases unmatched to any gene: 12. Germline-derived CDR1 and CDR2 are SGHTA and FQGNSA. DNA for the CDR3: TGTGCCAGCAGCTCCAATAGCGGGGGCCCCGGGTATACGCAGTATTTT. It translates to CASSSNSGGPGYTQYF.

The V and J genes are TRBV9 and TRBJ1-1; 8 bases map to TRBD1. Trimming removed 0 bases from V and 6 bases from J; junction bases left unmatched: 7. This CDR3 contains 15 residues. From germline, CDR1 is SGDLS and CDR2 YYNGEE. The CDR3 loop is CASSVGQGARAEAFF. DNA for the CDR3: TGTGCCAGCAGCGTAGGGCAGGGGGCGAGGGCTGAAGCTTTCTTT.

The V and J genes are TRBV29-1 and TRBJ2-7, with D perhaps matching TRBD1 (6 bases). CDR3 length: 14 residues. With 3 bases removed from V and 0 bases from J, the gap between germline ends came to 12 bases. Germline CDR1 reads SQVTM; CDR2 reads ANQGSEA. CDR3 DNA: TGCAGCGTTGATGGGGGCCCTTCCTCCTACGAGCAGTACTTC. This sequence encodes CSVDGGPSSYEQYF.

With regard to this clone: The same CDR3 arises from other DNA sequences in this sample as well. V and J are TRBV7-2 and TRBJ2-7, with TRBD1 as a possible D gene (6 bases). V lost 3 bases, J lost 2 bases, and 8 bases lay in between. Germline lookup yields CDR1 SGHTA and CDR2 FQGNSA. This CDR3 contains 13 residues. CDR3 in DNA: TGTGCCAGCAGCTTCGGACAGACCTACGAGCAGTACTTC. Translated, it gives CASSFGQTYEQYF. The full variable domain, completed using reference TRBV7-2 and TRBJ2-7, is GAGVSQSPSNKVTEKGKDVELRCDPISGHTALYWYRQSLGQGLEFLIYFQGNSAPDKSGLPSDRFSAERTGGSVSTLTIQRTQQEDSAVYLCASSFGQTYEQYFGPGTRLTVT.

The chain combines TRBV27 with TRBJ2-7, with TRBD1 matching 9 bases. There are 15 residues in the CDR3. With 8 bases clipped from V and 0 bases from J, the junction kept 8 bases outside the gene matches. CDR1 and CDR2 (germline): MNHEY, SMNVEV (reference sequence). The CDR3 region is CASGTGQGYSYEQYF. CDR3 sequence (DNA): TGTGCCAGCGGCACCGGACAGGGGTACTCCTACGAGCAGTACTTC.

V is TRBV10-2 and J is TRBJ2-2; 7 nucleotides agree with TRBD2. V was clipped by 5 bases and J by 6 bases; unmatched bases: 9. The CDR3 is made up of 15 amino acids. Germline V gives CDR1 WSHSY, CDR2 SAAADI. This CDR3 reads CASSLGPGGPGELFF. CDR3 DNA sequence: TGCGCCAGCAGTTTAGGACCGGGGGGTCCCGGGGAGCTGTTTTTT.

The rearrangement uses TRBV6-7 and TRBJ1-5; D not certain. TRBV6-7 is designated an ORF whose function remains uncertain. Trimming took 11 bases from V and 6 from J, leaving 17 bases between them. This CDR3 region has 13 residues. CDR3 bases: TGTGCCGGTTGGACGTCCGGAGGTCAGCCCCAGCATTTT. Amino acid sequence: CAGWTSGGQPQHF.

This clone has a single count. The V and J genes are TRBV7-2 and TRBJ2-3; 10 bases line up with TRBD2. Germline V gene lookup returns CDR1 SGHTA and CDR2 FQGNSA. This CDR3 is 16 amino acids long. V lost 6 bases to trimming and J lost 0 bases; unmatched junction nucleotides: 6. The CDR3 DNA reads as TGTGCCAGCAGTCCGGGACTAGCGTATAGCACAGATACGCAGTATTTT. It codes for CASSPGLAYSTDTQYF. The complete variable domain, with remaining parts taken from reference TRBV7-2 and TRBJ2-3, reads GAGVSQSPSNKVTEKGKDVELRCDPISGHTALYWYRQSLGQGLEFLIYFQGNSAPDKSGLPSDRFSAERTGGSVSTLTIQRTQQEDSAVYLCASSPGLAYSTDTQYFGPGTRLTVL.

The CDR3 DNA reads TGTGCCAGCTCACCACTGGAGGTTGAGCAGTTCTTC. It translates to CASSPLEVEQFF. The V call is TRBV18, the J call TRBJ2-1; D perhaps matches TRBD2 (5 bases). The CDR3 has 12 amino acids. V lost 1 base, J lost 9 bases, and 7 bases lay in between. Germline V gene sequence: CDR1 KGHSH, CDR2 LQKENI. Looking up the rest from reference TRBV18 and TRBJ2-1 gives the full variable domain: NAGVMQNPRHLVRRRGQEARLRCSPMKGHSHVYWYRQLPEEGLKFMVYLQKENIIDESGMPKERFSAEFPKEGPSILRIQQVVRGDSAAYFCASSPLEVEQFFGPGTRLTVL.

The CDR3 protein is CASSSRGGLEDTQYF. DNA of the CDR3: TGTGCCAGCAGCTCGCGGGGGGGCCTCGAAGATACGCAGTATTTT. V usage is TRBV7-9 and J usage is TRBJ2-3; 9 bases fit TRBD2. V was clipped by 4 bases and J by 5 bases; unmatched bases: 7. The germline V gene has CDR1 SEHNR and CDR2 FQNEAQ (reference sequence). CDR3 length: 15 amino acids.

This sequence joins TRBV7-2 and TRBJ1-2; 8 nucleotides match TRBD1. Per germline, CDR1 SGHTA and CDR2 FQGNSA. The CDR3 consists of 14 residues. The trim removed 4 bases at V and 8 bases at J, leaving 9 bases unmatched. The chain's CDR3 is CASSSRQGPFGYTF. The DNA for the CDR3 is TGTGCCAGCAGCTCTCGACAGGGGCCATTCGGCTACACCTTC.

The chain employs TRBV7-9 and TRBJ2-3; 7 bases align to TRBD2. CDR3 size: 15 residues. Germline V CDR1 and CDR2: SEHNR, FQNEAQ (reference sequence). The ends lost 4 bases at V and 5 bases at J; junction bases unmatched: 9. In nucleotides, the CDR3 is TGTGCCAGCAGCTCCGGGCTAGCGGTGGGAGATACGCAGTATTTT. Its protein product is CASSSGLAVGDTQYF.

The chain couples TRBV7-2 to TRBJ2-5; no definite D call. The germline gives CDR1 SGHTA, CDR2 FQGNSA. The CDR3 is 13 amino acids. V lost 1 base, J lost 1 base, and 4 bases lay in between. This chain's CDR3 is CASSLDFQETQYF. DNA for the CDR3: TGTGCCAGCAGCTTAGACTTCCAAGAGACCCAGTACTTC.